Sequencing of this T cell receptor (beta chain) was carried out in a study of blood T cell repertoires in COVID-19. The method was immunoSEQ multiplex PCR; TCRdb's version includes in-frame clones alone and lacks a portion of them. The data show more than 150,000 clones, around 83% seen once. Germline V gene lookup returns CDR1 MNHEY and CDR2 SMNVEV (reference sequence). The V and J ends lost 5 bases and 6 bases respectively, with 11 bases between them. This CDR3 is 12 amino acids long. The chain joins TRBV27 to TRBJ2-7; D is uncertain. The TCR was taken from a man aged 45-60 years with active or convalescent COVID-19. The sequenced sample consisted of peripheral blood. This chain's CDR3 is CASSPVVGEQYF. CDR3 nucleotides: TGTGCCAGCAGTCCGGTAGTCGGCGAGCAGTACTTC.